The T cell receptor beta chain under discussion was sequenced for a study of blood T cell repertoires in COVID-19. Study-wide context: Researchers got acute and convalescent COVID-19 samples from the United States, Italy and Spain. Sample material is recorded as cDNA or gDNA derived from T cells, B-cell-depleted T cells, or PBMCs.

How the authors handled the data: The authors estimated nucleated cell counts from reference gene primer amplification. Method: immunoSEQ multiplex PCR; TCRdb's copy keeps in-frame clones and lacks some. V and J calls and clone size are as listed in that table; D and trimming were resolved from the DNA. The data contain 390,000 or so clones, about nine tenths of them seen just once; the ten biggest clones take up under 1.5%. This CDR3 comprises 14 residues. Deletions cut 1 base from V and 11 bases from J, with 17 bases between. Germline V gene sequence: CDR1 SGHDN, CDR2 FVKESK. The receptor was derived from a woman aged 25-40 years with active or convalescent COVID-19. V and J are TRBV14 and TRBJ1-1, with D perhaps TRBD1 (6 bases). The specimen sequenced was peripheral blood. As DNA, the CDR3 is TGTGCCAGCAGCCAAGTCCAGGGGAATTTTAGGGCTTTCTTT. Residues: CASSQVQGNFRAFF.